The rows below give T cell receptor beta chains drawn from one sample of a study of Graves' ophthalmopathy and Graves' hyperthyroidism. From the multiplex PCR reads, TCRdb called clonotypes with MiXCR, one entry per CDR3 protein. In the table there are under 800,000 distinct CDR3 sequences, 22% of which are singletons. Input material: peripheral blood. Receptors originate from a woman younger than 35 with stable Graves' hyperthyroidism. Some clones in this sample may be carry-over from other donors' samples. The conserved cysteine and the conserved F or W are not part of the CDR3 here. A row's size may be missing; if present it is once, few, many or a size class.

CDR3: SAITGRTGETQY; size: many; J: TRBJ2-5; V: TRBV20-1
CDR3: AWNGAEQY; size: few; J: TRBJ2-7; V: TRBV30
CDR3: ASSFANRFNQETQY; size: -; J: TRBJ2-5; V: TRBV7-3
CDR3: AISETGDTSTDTQY; size: -; J: TRBJ2-3; V: TRBV10-3
CDR3: ASSQGWDSNFQETQY; size: many; J: TRBJ2-5; V: TRBV7-9
CDR3: ASSEWGVKTEAF; size: many; J: TRBJ1-1; V: TRBV6-1
CDR3: ASSLGPRLAGGTYEQY; size: many; J: TRBJ2-7; V: TRBV7-6
CDR3: SASGRGIQETQY; size: -; J: TRBJ2-5; V: TRBV20-1
CDR3: ASSSGHSYEQY; size: -; J: TRBJ2-7; V: TRBV6-5
CDR3: ASSASRPATGVSGNTIY; size: -; J: TRBJ1-3; V: TRBV18
CDR3: SARSGFWVKNIQY; size: many; J: TRBJ2-4; V: TRBV20-1
CDR3: ASSLEDRVNEAF; size: many; J: TRBJ1-1; V: TRBV5-1
CDR3: ASSAPGQLYEQY; size: many; J: TRBJ2-7; V: TRBV9
CDR3: VSSLRQLYGYT; size: -; J: TRBJ1-2; V: TRBV28
CDR3: ASSFPQGSRSYEQY; size: once; J: TRBJ2-7; V: TRBV28
CDR3: ASSYSGYTYEQY; size: many; J: TRBJ2-7; V: TRBV6-2/TRBV6-3
CDR3: ARQDRNTGELF; size: many; J: TRBJ2-2; V: TRBV28
CDR3: ASRVMKGAGGYT; size: many; J: TRBJ1-2; V: TRBV19
CDR3: SARLAGKYEQY; size: -; J: TRBJ2-7; V: TRBV20-1
CDR3: ASSKRQGRSGNTIY; size: -; J: TRBJ1-3; V: TRBV6-1
CDR3: ASSPPGRGLSYEQY; size: many; J: TRBJ2-7; V: TRBV6-1
CDR3: ASSEGSGSSTDTQY; size: -; J: TRBJ2-3; V: TRBV6-4
CDR3: ASSENLGTEAF; size: -; J: TRBJ1-1; V: TRBV6-1
CDR3: SAQGDQETQY; size: many; J: TRBJ2-5; V: TRBV20-1
CDR3: ASSMGVRTEAS; size: -; J: TRBJ1-1; V: TRBV19
CDR3: SAAPGTGQETQY; size: many; J: TRBJ2-5; V: TRBV20-1
CDR3: ASSPFRGRNGELF; size: many; J: TRBJ2-2; V: TRBV7-8
CDR3: ASSEDPNRVEQY; size: -; J: TRBJ2-7; V: TRBV2
CDR3: AWSARRTGSGYT; size: few; J: TRBJ1-2; V: TRBV30
CDR3: SASQVPRWTEETQY; size: -; J: TRBJ2-5; V: TRBV20-1
CDR3: ASSYSGEGYEQY; size: -; J: TRBJ2-7; V: TRBV27
CDR3: ASRSQTENTEAF; size: many; J: TRBJ1-1; V: TRBV12-3/TRBV12-4
CDR3: ASSVDVQETQY; size: many; J: TRBJ2-5; V: TRBV9
CDR3: ASSLGAGQGDEQY; size: -; J: TRBJ2-7; V: TRBV5-6
CDR3: ASSISTQPGAEAF; size: -; J: TRBJ1-1; V: TRBV6-5
CDR3: ASSLAAGATNEKLF; size: many; J: TRBJ1-4; V: TRBV12-3/TRBV12-4
CDR3: SAGTGAGEQY; size: many; J: TRBJ2-7; V: TRBV20-1
CDR3: ASSDQYQETQY; size: many; J: TRBJ2-5; V: TRBV2
CDR3: ASSTGLLYEQY; size: few; J: TRBJ2-7; V: TRBV12-3/TRBV12-4
CDR3: ASSERQDTEAF; size: -; J: TRBJ1-1; V: TRBV6-1
CDR3: ATRETGSEETQY; size: many; J: TRBJ2-5; V: TRBV24-1
CDR3: ATPNRDRNQPQH; size: -; J: TRBJ1-5; V: TRBV6-4
CDR3: ASSYLDGNYGYT; size: many; J: TRBJ1-2; V: TRBV6-5
CDR3: ASSPILVLAGGSSYEQY; size: few; J: TRBJ2-7; V: TRBV27
CDR3: SGAAGDEQY; size: -; J: TRBJ2-7; V: TRBV29-1
CDR3: SARATDTYEQY; size: many; J: TRBJ2-7; V: TRBV20-1
CDR3: ASSFLLREVIWGYT; size: many; J: TRBJ1-2; V: TRBV11-2
CDR3: ASSTKGETQY; size: many; J: TRBJ2-5; V: TRBV19
CDR3: ASSPGRAHEQY; size: many; J: TRBJ2-7; V: TRBV18
CDR3: ATSEGRNGYT; size: -; J: TRBJ1-2; V: TRBV24-1
CDR3: ASSFTPGSSYEQY; size: many; J: TRBJ2-7; V: TRBV19
CDR3: ATSATGAYDQY; size: -; J: TRBJ2-7; V: TRBV24-1
CDR3: ASSEDRGRSGYT; size: many; J: TRBJ1-2; V: TRBV6-1